This T cell receptor (beta chain) was captured by sequencing in a study of shared clonotypes between healthy human individuals. On the study more broadly: For every donor, three CD4 naive, three CD4 memory, two CD8 naive and one CD8 memory plates were used. Study results and caveats: A few donors had around 5% of their naive CD4 clonotypes in common. Sequencing depth was expected to affect clonotype sharing among donors.

On this clone itself: What it binds is unknown.

Germline V gene data show CDR1 as SGHNT and CDR2 as YENEEA. This CDR3 spans 15 amino acids. The germline V and J ends were trimmed by 6 bases and 0 bases, with 13 bases remaining between them. Some clones are missing from TCRdb's copy, which holds only in-frame ones; the method was immunoSEQ multiplex PCR. This table has 2 million to 2.5 million clones, about 94% appearing once. The receptor's source is a man between 18 and 35 years old in good health. V gene TRBV11-3 combines with J gene TRBJ2-3, with D maybe TRBD1 (6 bases). What was sequenced was naive CD4+ T cells sorted from blood. Subset defined: CD45RA+ positively selected. In DNA, the CDR3 is TGTGCCAGCAGTATCGCAGGGGCTAGCACAGATACGCAGTATTTT. It specifies CASSIAGASTDTQYF.